This paragraph covers one TCR beta chain sequence. Antigen specificity is unknown. The sample is drawn from a study of T cell responses to AZD1222 COVID-19 vaccine. CDR1 and CDR2 from the germline V gene are SEHNR and FQNEAQ (reference sequence). Trimming removed 2 bases from V and 12 bases from J, with 14 bases in between. The CDR3 is 13 amino acids. Findings of the study overall: At study baseline, merely a handful of AZD1222 recipients were seropositive. Within unmutated variant regions lay the reported targets of nearly half of spike-specific TCRs. At 160-218 and 743-854, vaccine-associated CD4 TCRs were dominant, and they spanned spike. Spike-specific TCR repertoires showed rising breadth and depth after two AZD1222 doses.

Measured with immunoSEQ multiplex PCR; TCRdb has only the in-frame clones, and not every one. This sample yields 100,000 to 150,000 clones, of which about 86% are seen a single time; roughly 12% belongs to the top ten. This rearrangement joins TRBV7-9 to TRBJ2-1; D not certain. The clonotype was recovered from an adult in good health. The material sequenced was peripheral blood, taken on day 0 of AZD1222 vaccination. In nucleotides, the CDR3 is TGTGCCAGCAGCTTAAGGGAAGGGTTTTCGCAGTTCTTC. Protein sequence: CASSLREGFSQFF.